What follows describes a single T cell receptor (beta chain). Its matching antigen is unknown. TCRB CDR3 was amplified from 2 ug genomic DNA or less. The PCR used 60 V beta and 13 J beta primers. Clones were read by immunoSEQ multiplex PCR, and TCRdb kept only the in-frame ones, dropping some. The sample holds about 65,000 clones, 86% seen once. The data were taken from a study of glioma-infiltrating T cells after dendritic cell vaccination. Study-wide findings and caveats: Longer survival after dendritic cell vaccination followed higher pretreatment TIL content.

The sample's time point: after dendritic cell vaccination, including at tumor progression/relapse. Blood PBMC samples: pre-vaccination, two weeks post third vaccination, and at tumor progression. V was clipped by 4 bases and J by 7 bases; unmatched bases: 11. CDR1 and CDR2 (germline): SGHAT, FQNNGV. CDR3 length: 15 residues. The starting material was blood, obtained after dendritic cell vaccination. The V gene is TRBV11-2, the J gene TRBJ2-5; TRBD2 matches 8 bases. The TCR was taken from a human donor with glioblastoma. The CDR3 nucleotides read TGTGCCAGCAGCTCCCGGACTAGCACACAGGGGACCCAGTACTTC. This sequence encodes CASSSRTSTQGTQYF.